The rows below give T cell receptor beta chains drawn from one sample of a study of identical twins. TCRdb independently ran MiXCR on the 5' RACE reads; one entry per CDR3 protein. The sample yields around 570,000 distinct CDR3 sequences, 9.6% seen once. The same data also contributed to another study, on yellow fever vaccine responses in identical twins.

Specimen: PBMCs. The receptors stem from a young woman in good health. CDR3s include the opening cysteine and the closing phenylalanine or tryptophan. Each record gives: V gene, J gene, D gene, clone size, CDR3 DNA, CDR3 protein. The D gene is left open where the match is weak. A clone size is listed for some rows: how often the clone was seen (once, few, many), or a class if it is expanded.

TRBV20-1	TRBJ2-5	NA	NA	TGCAGTGCTAGAGAGGCAGGGGGGTCCGGGGGGACCCAGTACTTC	CSAREAGGSGGTQYF
TRBV20-1	TRBJ2-3	NA	NA	TGCAGTGCTAGATGGGCTGATACGCAGTATTTT	CSARWADTQYF
TRBV7-9	TRBJ2-5	TRBD1	many	TGTGCCAGCAGCCCCGGACAGGGGGTAAGGCAAGAGACCCAGTACTTC	CASSPGQGVRQETQYF
TRBV10-3	TRBJ2-2	NA	NA	TGTGCCATCAGTGGGGGGCAGGAGAACACCGGGGAGCTGTTTTTT	CAISGGQENTGELFF
TRBV12-3/TRBV12-4	TRBJ2-7	NA	NA	TGTGCCAGCAGTTTGACTGGGGCGGCGGGCGTCGAGCAGTACTTC	CASSLTGAAGVEQYF
TRBV5-6	TRBJ2-1	TRBD1	NA	TGTGCCAGCAGGTCCCCGCGACAGGGGATCAATGAGCAGTTCTTC	CASRSPRQGINEQFF
TRBV2	TRBJ2-3	TRBD2	NA	TGTGCCAGCAGAACAGATCCGGGACTAGCCTTCTCAGATACGCAGTATTTT	CASRTDPGLAFSDTQYF
TRBV18	TRBJ2-5	NA	few	TGTGCCAGCTCACCACGGGCCGGCGAGACCCAGTACTTC	CASSPRAGETQYF
TRBV10-3	TRBJ1-6	NA	NA	TGTGCCATCAGTGAGAGGAGCTCCTATAATTCACCCCTCCACTTT	CAISERSSYNSPLHF
TRBV28	TRBJ2-6	TRBD1	many	TGTGCCAGCAGTTTTCCCCAGGGGGTGGGGGCCAACGTCCTGACTTTC	CASSFPQGVGANVLTF
TRBV6-1	TRBJ1-5	NA	few	TGTGCCAGCAGGTGGGACAACAATCAGCCCCAGCATTTT	CASRWDNNQPQHF
TRBV24-1	TRBJ2-5	TRBD1	NA	TGTGCCACCAGTGATTGGGACAGGGACAAAGAGACCCAGTACTTC	CATSDWDRDKETQYF
TRBV5-1	TRBJ2-5	TRBD2	few	TGCGCCAGCAGCCCGGGGACTAGCGGGGGGCCAGGAGAGACCCAGTACTTC	CASSPGTSGGPGETQYF
TRBV5-1	TRBJ2-7	TRBD1	NA	TGCGCCAGCAGCTCCGCGCCGGGACAGTTCGACGAGCAGTACTTC	CASSSAPGQFDEQYF
TRBV28	TRBJ2-2	TRBD1	many	TGTGCCAGCAGTTATGCACCACAGGGGGCGATAGGCACCGGGGAGCTGTTTTTT	CASSYAPQGAIGTGELFF
TRBV4-3	TRBJ2-1	NA	NA	TGCGCCAGCAGCCCCTGGATGAGCTACAATGAGCAGTTCTTC	CASSPWMSYNEQFF
TRBV7-9	TRBJ1-4	NA	NA	TGTGCCAGCAGCTTACGAGGGATGAATGAAAAACTGTTTTTT	CASSLRGMNEKLFF
TRBV5-1	TRBJ2-6	NA	NA	TGCGCCAGCACGGGAGCGGGGGCCAACGTCCTGACTTTC	CASTGAGANVLTF
TRBV5-1	TRBJ1-2	NA	few	TGCGCCAGCAGTAGTTCAGGAGACTATGGCTACACCTTC	CASSSSGDYGYTF
TRBV27	TRBJ2-2	NA	NA	TGTGCCAGCAGCACCCCTCACACCGGGGAGCTGTTTTTT	CASSTPHTGELFF
TRBV11-2	TRBJ2-7	NA	NA	TGTGCCAGCAGCTCCCTCCTCGGGGAGGCAGGTACCTACGAGCAGTACTTC	CASSSLLGEAGTYEQYF
TRBV12-3/TRBV12-4	TRBJ2-5	TRBD2	few	TGTGCCAGCAGTTTAAGAGGGACTAGCGGGCAAGAGACCCAGTACTTC	CASSLRGTSGQETQYF
TRBV6-5	TRBJ2-7	TRBD1	few	TGTGCCAGCAGTTACGGTCAGGGGGCAGGGTACGAGCAGTACTTC	CASSYGQGAGYEQYF
TRBV4-3	TRBJ2-1	TRBD2	NA	TGCGCCAGCAGCCAGGTAGCGGGCCGCGAGCAGTTCTTC	CASSQVAGREQFF
TRBV19	TRBJ1-1	TRBD1	NA	TGTGCCAGTAGTATGAGTCTACAGGGGAGGACTGAAGCTTTCTTT	CASSMSLQGRTEAFF
TRBV2	TRBJ1-2	TRBD1	few	TGTGCCAGCAGTCAGGGACAGGGTGCGGTCTATGGCTACACCTTC	CASSQGQGAVYGYTF
TRBV7-2	TRBJ1-1	NA	many	TGTGCCAGCAGCTTAGTCGGAGCGATCTCTATTCCCACTGAAGCTTTCTTT	CASSLVGAISIPTEAFF
TRBV11-2	TRBJ2-2	TRBD2	many	TGTGCCAGCAGCTTACCCCACGGGACTAGCGGGACACCCAACACCGGGGAGCTGTTTTTT	CASSLPHGTSGTPNTGELFF
TRBV20-1	TRBJ2-7	TRBD2	few	TGCAGTGCTTTATTGCGAGCGGGAGGGCCCTACGAGCAGTACTTC	CSALLRAGGPYEQYF
TRBV7-6	TRBJ2-2	TRBD2	many	TGTGCCAGCAGCCCTACTAGCGGGAGAGTTAACACCGGGGAGCTGTTTTTT	CASSPTSGRVNTGELFF
TRBV9	TRBJ2-7	TRBD1	few	TGTGCCAGCAGCGTCGGACAGGGGGTCTCCTACGAGCAGTACTTC	CASSVGQGVSYEQYF
TRBV5-1	TRBJ2-2	NA	many	TGCGCCAGCAGCTTGGTGGGACCCTTCGGCCCCGGGGAGCTGTTTTTT	CASSLVGPFGPGELFF
TRBV20-1	TRBJ2-2	NA	NA	TGCAGTGCTAGAGATGGGGGCGCGGGTACCGGGGAGCTGTTTTTT	CSARDGGAGTGELFF
TRBV7-2	TRBJ2-7	NA	NA	TGTGCCAGCAGCTTAGAGTACTGGGGGTCTGAGCAGTACTTC	CASSLEYWGSEQYF
TRBV27	TRBJ1-2	NA	NA	TGTGCCAGCAGTTCCCCCTCGGACAGCAACTATGGCTACACCTTC	CASSSPSDSNYGYTF
TRBV4-1	TRBJ2-7	TRBD2	few	TGCGCCAGCAGAAGTAGCGGGACCCGCGACGAGCAGTACTTC	CASRSSGTRDEQYF
TRBV11-1	TRBJ2-6	NA	many	TGTGCCAGCAGCGTACAGGGATTTAGATCCTCTGGGGCCAACGTCCTGACTTTC	CASSVQGFRSSGANVLTF
TRBV3-1	TRBJ2-3	NA	NA	TGTGCCAGCAGCCAAGACTTTAGGGGGGTTGGGGTCGAGCCGGATACGCAGTATTTT	CASSQDFRGVGVEPDTQYF
TRBV5-5	TRBJ2-2	NA	many	TGTGCCAGCAGCACCGACAGGAGGAACCCTAAAAACACCGGGGAGCTGTTTTTT	CASSTDRRNPKNTGELFF
TRBV20-1	TRBJ2-3	TRBD2	NA	TGCAGTGCTAGAGATGGGGCGGGGGGTCACACAGATACGCAGTATTTT	CSARDGAGGHTDTQYF
TRBV15	TRBJ2-7	TRBD1	once	TGTGCCACCAGCAGGACCGGGACAGGGAGTGAGCAGTACTTC	CATSRTGTGSEQYF
TRBV27	TRBJ2-1	NA	few	TGTGCCAGCAGCCCGTACCTAGCAAATGAGCAGTTCTTC	CASSPYLANEQFF
TRBV7-6	TRBJ2-7	TRBD1	NA	TGTGCCAGCAGCACAGGGGGACAGAGCTACGAGCAGTACTTC	CASSTGGQSYEQYF
TRBV28	TRBJ2-1	NA	many	TGTGCCAGCAGCCTTATGAGGGGGTACAATGAGCAGTTCTTC	CASSLMRGYNEQFF